These 23 T cell receptor beta chains came from one sample sequenced in a study of OX40 agonist ivuxolimab in advanced cancers. Method: immunoSEQ multiplex PCR; TCRdb's copy keeps in-frame clones and lacks some. The data contain about 110,000 clones, under 95% of them singletons. The input for sequencing was CD4+ or CD8+ T cells sorted from blood, taken in a trial of the OX40 agonist ivuxolimab. These TCRs come from an adult with an advanced solid tumor such as melanoma, head and neck, liver or kidney cancer.

The sample holds one count of this clone. This chain links TRBV6-6 with TRBJ1-1; unclear D gene. The germline V gene encodes CDR1 MNHNY and CDR2 SVGAGI (reference sequence). The CDR3 extends over 13 amino acids. Trimming took 5 bases from V and 1 from J, leaving 8 bases between them. The CDR3 DNA is TGTGCCAGCAGTATAACAGAGAACACTGAAGCTTTCTTT. As protein: CASSITENTEAFF.

The chain is built from TRBV19 and TRBJ2-1, with D unclear. V lost 4 bases to trimming and J lost 8 bases, with 12 bases between them. Germline CDR1 reads LNHDA; CDR2 reads SQIVND (reference sequence). The length of the CDR3 is 13 residues. The CDR3 nucleotides read TGTGCCAGTAGTACCTATACGCAAGATGAGCAGTTCTTC. The encoded protein is CASSTYTQDEQFF. Combining the CDR3 with reference TRBV19 and TRBJ2-1 gives the whole variable domain DGGITQSPKYLFRKEGQNVTLSCEQNLNHDAMYWYRQDPGQGLRLIYYSQIVNDFQKGDIAEGYSVSREKKESFPLTVTSAQKNPTAFYLCASSTYTQDEQFFGPGTRLTVL.

The chain carries TRBV7-2 and TRBJ2-1; no definite D call. V gave up 5 bases and J gave up 8 bases, with 19 bases separating them. This CDR3 has 15 residues. Germline V gene sequence: CDR1 SGHTA, CDR2 FQGNSA. CDR3 sequence (DNA): TGTGCCAGCAGCCCTAGAGAATGGACCGTCGATGAGCAGTTCTTC. Amino acid sequence: CASSPREWTVDEQFF.

Here the CDR3 DNA reads TGTGCCTGGAGTGTACCACTAGGCGGAAACATTCAGTACTTC. Translated, it gives CAWSVPLGGNIQYF. The chain has TRBV30 and TRBJ2-4; D perhaps matches TRBD2 (5 bases). The V end lost 0 bases, the J end lost 6 bases, and 12 bases lay between the germline ends. The CDR3 has 14 amino acids. Per the germline V gene, CDR1 is GTSNPN and CDR2 is SVGIG (reference sequence).

CDR3 DNA sequence: TGTGCCAGCAGGGGCACAGGGGACACTGAAGCTTTCTTT. Residues: CASRGTGDTEAFF. The rearrangement uses TRBV6-5 and TRBJ1-1, with 7 bases lining up with TRBD1. Germline CDR1 reads MNHEY; CDR2 reads SVGAGI. V trimming: 6 bases; J trimming: 3 bases; junction bases outside the gene matches: 4. The CDR3 has 13 amino acids.

This chain uses TRBV19 with TRBJ1-4; D gene ambiguous. The germline gives CDR1 LNHDA, CDR2 SQIVND (reference sequence). CDR3 length: 16 amino acids. With 6 bases removed from V and 0 bases from J, the gap between germline ends came to 14 bases. DNA for the CDR3: TGTGCCAGTAGCGCCCTTGGTGTTGCAACTAATGAAAAACTGTTTTTT. Protein product: CASSALGVATNEKLFF. Full variable domain (remainder filled in from reference TRBV19 and TRBJ1-4): DGGITQSPKYLFRKEGQNVTLSCEQNLNHDAMYWYRQDPGQGLRLIYYSQIVNDFQKGDIAEGYSVSREKKESFPLTVTSAQKNPTAFYLCASSALGVATNEKLFFGSGTQLSVL.

J is TRBJ2-3 and V is TRBV19; TRBD2 might be the D (6 bases). Germline CDR1 LNHDA, CDR2 SQIVND (reference sequence). This CDR3 has 11 amino acids. The germline V and J ends were trimmed by 9 bases and 4 bases, with 8 bases remaining between them. CDR3: CASGGSDTQYF. CDR3 in DNA: TGTGCCAGCGGGGGATCAGATACGCAGTATTTT.

J is TRBJ1-4 and V is TRBV6-6; 7 bases match TRBD1. The J segment lost 4 bases and the V segment lost 7 bases, leaving 9 bases of the junction unmatched. CDR3 length: 15 residues. The germline CDR1 and CDR2 sequences are MNHNY and SVGAGI (reference sequence). CDR3 nucleotide sequence: TGTGCCAGCACTCAACAGGGGAAGGATAATGAAAAACTGTTTTTT. Translation gives CASTQQGKDNEKLFF.

The chain carries TRBV9 and TRBJ1-1; no reliable D call. The length of the CDR3 is 13 residues. V lost 0 bases and J 3 bases, leaving 6 bases between the germline ends. Germline V lookup: CDR1 SGDLS, CDR2 YYNGEE. The CDR3 DNA reads as TGTGCCAGCAGCGTAGGAAGTGACACTGAAGCTTTCTTT. This translates into CASSVGSDTEAFF.

The DNA of the CDR3 is TGTGCCAGCATGGCAGTTTACGAGCAGTACTTC. Its translation is CASMAVYEQYF. V is TRBV6-6 and J is TRBJ2-7; D unresolved. Germline CDR1 is MNHNY and CDR2 is SVGAGI (reference sequence). V was pared by 7 bases and J by 4 bases, with 8 bases between. CDR3 length: 11 residues.

The chain carries TRBV19 and TRBJ1-5; no definite D call. CDR3 length: 16 amino acids. CDR1 is LNHDA and CDR2 is SQIVND in the germline V gene (reference sequence). Between the trimmed V and J ends, which lost 8 bases and 1 base, there was a span of 18 bases. CDR3 nucleotides: TGTGCCAGTCATCCCTCTAGGGATCGAAGCAATCAGCCCCAGCATTTT. Residues: CASHPSRDRSNQPQHF.

The rearrangement links TRBV6-1 to TRBJ1-2; D might be TRBD1 (5 bases). V was clipped by 0 bases and J by 4 bases, with 12 bases between them. This CDR3 has 15 residues. The germline CDR1 and CDR2 sequences are MNHNS and SASEGT. Here the CDR3 DNA reads TGTGCCAGCAGTGAAGCGAGGGGCGCACTCTATGGCTACACCTTC. Translating it yields CASSEARGALYGYTF.

This clone was found once. Germline and junction disagree at one end, which may indicate a read error. This chain uses TRBV9 with TRBJ2-7; D may be TRBD1 or TRBD2 (5 bases each). This CDR3 contains 15 residues. From germline, CDR1 is SGDLS and CDR2 YYNGEE. Here the CDR3 reads CASSPDLRGSHEQYF. In nucleotides, the CDR3 is TGTGCCAGCAGCCCAGACCTCCGGGGCTCCCACGAGCAGTACTTC.

V gene TRBV6-1 combines with J gene TRBJ2-7; tentatively, D is TRBD1 (5 bases). Trimming removed 1 base from V and 3 bases from J, with 10 bases in between. Germline V gives CDR1 MNHNS, CDR2 SASEGT. The CDR3 is made up of 14 amino acids. CDR3 sequence reads: CASSEGYQGYEQYF. The CDR3 DNA follows: TGTGCCAGCAGTGAAGGGTACCAGGGCTACGAGCAGTACTTC.

The chain links TRBV5-4 to TRBJ2-3, with TRBD2 as a possible D gene (6 bases). Trimming left V 3 bases short and J 2 bases short, with 16 bases between. The germline V gene encodes CDR1 SGHNT and CDR2 YYREEE (reference sequence). CDR3 length: 16 residues. The CDR3 nucleotides are TGTGCCAGCAGCTCGCGGGACTTATCTTACACAGATACGCAGTATTTT. Translation: CASSSRDLSYTDTQYF.

The chain employs TRBV19 and TRBJ2-2; tentative D call: TRBD2 (6 bases). There are 17 residues in the CDR3. CDR1 is LNHDA, CDR2 SQIVND, per germline (reference sequence). V lost 6 bases and J lost 2, with 19 bases in between. The CDR3 is CASRAPGDSENTGELFF. CDR3 DNA sequence: TGTGCCAGTAGGGCCCCGGGGGATAGCGAAAACACCGGGGAGCTGTTTTTT.

The rearrangement uses TRBV11-1 and TRBJ1-1; no clear D. Germline V gives CDR1 SGHAT, CDR2 FQDESV (reference sequence). The CDR3 extends over 14 amino acids. The V end lost 1 base, the J end lost 4 bases, and 10 bases lay between the germline ends. The chain's CDR3 is CASSLGPGSTEAFF. Written as DNA, the CDR3 is TGTGCCAGCAGCTTAGGACCTGGCAGCACTGAAGCTTTCTTT.

This clone was observed once. The chain combines TRBV6-5 with TRBJ1-5, with D possibly TRBD1 on 6 matching bases. Trimming pared 6 bases from V and 5 bases from J, leaving 17 bases between. Germline V gene lookup returns CDR1 MNHEY and CDR2 SVGAGI. The CDR3 has 15 amino acids. Here the CDR3 reads CASRYRQERDQPQHF. The CDR3 nucleotides are TGTGCCAGCAGATACCGACAGGAGAGGGATCAGCCCCAGCATTTT.

The CDR3 here is CASSLGVSGGSNTGELFF. The CDR3 DNA follows: TGTGCCAGCAGCTTAGGGGTTAGCGGGGGCTCGAACACCGGGGAGCTGTTTTTT. The V gene is TRBV7-2, the J gene TRBJ2-2, with 9 bases aligning to TRBD2. CDR1 is SGHTA and CDR2 is FQGNSA in the germline V gene. Trimming took 1 base from V and 0 from J; bases not matched to a gene: 6. The CDR3 is made up of 18 amino acids.

The rearrangement uses TRBV2 and TRBJ1-1; D may be TRBD1 (5 bases). CDR1 and CDR2 (germline): SNHLY, FYNNEI. The CDR3 consists of 14 residues. Deletions cut 7 bases from V and 1 base from J, with 13 bases between. In DNA, the CDR3 is TGTGCCAGCAACGGCAGGGCTACGAACACTGAAGCTTTCTTT. The encoded protein is CASNGRATNTEAFF.

V usage is TRBV11-2 and J usage is TRBJ1-4; possibly TRBD1 for D (5 bases). Between the trimmed V and J ends, which lost 5 bases and 3 bases, there was a span of 13 bases. CDR3 length equals 15 residues. Germline CDR1 is SGHAT and CDR2 is FQNNGV. The chain's CDR3 is CASSEVGGSNEKLFF. CDR3 in DNA: TGTGCCAGCAGCGAAGTGGGGGGATCTAATGAAAAACTGTTTTTT.

This sequence joins TRBV9 and TRBJ2-5, with 8 positions matching TRBD1. From germline, CDR1 is SGDLS and CDR2 YYNGEE. V dropped 4 bases and J dropped 5; count of bases not matched to a gene: 13. CDR3 size: 16 residues. The CDR3 sequence is CASSLNFRTGRETQYF. The CDR3 bases are TGTGCCAGCAGCCTTAATTTTAGGACAGGGAGGGAGACCCAGTACTTC.

V gene TRBV11-2 combines with J gene TRBJ2-5, with TRBD1 identical over 8 bases. Trimming removed 5 bases from V and 5 bases from J; junction bases left unmatched: 10. Germline loops: CDR1 SGHAT, CDR2 FQNNGV. The CDR3 length is 15 residues. The CDR3 DNA sequence: TGTGCCAGCAGCCCCGGGACAGGAATAGGGGAGACCCAGTACTTC. This sequence encodes CASSPGTGIGETQYF.